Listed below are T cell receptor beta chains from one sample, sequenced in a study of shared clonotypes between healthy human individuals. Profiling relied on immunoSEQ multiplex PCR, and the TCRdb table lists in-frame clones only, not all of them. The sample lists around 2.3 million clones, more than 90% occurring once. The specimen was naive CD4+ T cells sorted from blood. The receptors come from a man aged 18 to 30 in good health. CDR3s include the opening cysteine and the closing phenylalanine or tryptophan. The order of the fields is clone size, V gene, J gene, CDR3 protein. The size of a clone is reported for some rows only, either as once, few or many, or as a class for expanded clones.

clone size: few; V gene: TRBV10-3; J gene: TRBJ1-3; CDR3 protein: CAISETDAVRNTIYF
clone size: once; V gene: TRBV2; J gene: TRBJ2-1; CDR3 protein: CASRDWTGESHEQFF
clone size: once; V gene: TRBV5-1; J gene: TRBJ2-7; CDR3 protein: CASSLDFWRGTFYEQYF
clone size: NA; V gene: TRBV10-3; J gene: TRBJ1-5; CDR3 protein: CAISTGGSNQPQHF
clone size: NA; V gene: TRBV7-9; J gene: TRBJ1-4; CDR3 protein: CASSPGTGEKLFF
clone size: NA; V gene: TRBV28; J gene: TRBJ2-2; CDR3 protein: CASSLGRTSVTGELFF
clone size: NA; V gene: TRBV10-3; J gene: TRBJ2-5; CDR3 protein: CAISDYEGETQYF
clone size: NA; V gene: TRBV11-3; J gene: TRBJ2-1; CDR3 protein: CASSPVGRGDYEQFF
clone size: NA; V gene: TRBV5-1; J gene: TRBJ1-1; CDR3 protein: CASSFAGINTEAFF
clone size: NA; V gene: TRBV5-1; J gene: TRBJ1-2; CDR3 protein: CASSQGQGQLVVNGYTF
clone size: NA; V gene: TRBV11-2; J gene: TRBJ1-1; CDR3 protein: CASSFGVGATEAFF
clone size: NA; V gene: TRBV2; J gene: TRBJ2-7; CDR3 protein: CASSGHGLREQYF
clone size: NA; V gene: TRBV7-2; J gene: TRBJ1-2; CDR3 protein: CASSKDPSYGYTF
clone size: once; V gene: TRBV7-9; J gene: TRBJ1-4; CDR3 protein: CASSPATGGGEKLFF
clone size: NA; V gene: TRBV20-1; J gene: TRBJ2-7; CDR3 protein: CSAMTEYEQYF
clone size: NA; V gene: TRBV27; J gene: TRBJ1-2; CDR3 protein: CASSLSSSGGGYGYTF
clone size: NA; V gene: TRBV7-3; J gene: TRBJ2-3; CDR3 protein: CASSPGGLSTDTQYF
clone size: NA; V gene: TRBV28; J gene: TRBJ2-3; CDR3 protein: CASSGLAGSDTQYF